One T cell receptor beta chain is described in this entry. This table comes from immunoSEQ multiplex PCR, and its TCRdb copy is limited to in-frame clones, with some not included. Among roughly 890,000 clones listed, around 93% were seen once. The sample originates from a study of shared clonotypes between healthy human individuals. The V and J ends lost 5 bases and 6 bases respectively, with 16 bases between them. The CDR3 is 14 residues long. Per germline, CDR1 MNHEY and CDR2 SMNVEV (reference sequence). The naive CD8 population came from CD45RO-negative cells selected for CCR7, without terminally differentiated effector memory CD45RA+ cells.

The source is a man aged 30 to 39 in good health. This rearrangement joins TRBV27 to TRBJ2-5; D may be TRBD1 (7 bases). Sequencing was carried out using naive CD8+ T cells sorted from blood. The CDR3 DNA reads as TGTGCCAGCAGTAGTCGACAGGGAGGCAAGACCCAGTACTTC. Encoded protein: CASSSRQGGKTQYF.